Listed below are T cell receptor beta chains from one sample, sequenced in a study of blood T cells in healthy people across ages. From the 5' RACE reads, TCRdb called clonotypes with MiXCR, one entry per CDR3 protein. Of around 1,000,000 distinct CDR3 sequences listed, roughly 24% are singletons. These data were also filed under a second study, of T cells of mothers and their children.

Specimen: blood. These TCRs come from a girl aged 2 to 10 in good health. CDR3s include the opening cysteine and the closing phenylalanine or tryptophan. D genes are given only for firm matches. Not every row has a clone size; where given, it reads once, few, many or a size class.

j_call clone_size cdr3_length d_call v_call cdr3_aa cdr3_nt
TRBJ2-1 . 13 . TRBV5-1 CAGSLWVLNEQFF TGCGCCGGCAGCTTGTGGGTTTTGAATGAGCAGTTCTTC
TRBJ2-6 . 15 . TRBV9 CASSDTSLWANVLTF TGTGCCAGCAGCGACACCTCCTTGTGGGCCAACGTCCTGACTTTC
TRBJ2-7 once 14 . TRBV20-1 CSASDQRGHYEQYF TGCAGTGCTAGTGATCAGCGGGGACACTACGAGCAGTACTTC
TRBJ1-4 once 15 . TRBV9 CASSHGGGADEKLFF TGTGCCAGCAGCCACGGAGGGGGGGCGGATGAAAAACTGTTTTTT
TRBJ2-3 few 14 . TRBV7-6 CASSRSGFTDTQYF TGTGCCAGCAGCCGGAGCGGGTTCACAGATACGCAGTATTTT
TRBJ1-2 few 13 . TRBV29-1 CSAYRDWDYGYTF TGCAGCGCTTACAGGGATTGGGACTATGGCTACACCTTC
TRBJ2-3 few 15 . TRBV6-6 CASSYLAGTSDTQYF TGTGCCAGCAGTTACCTGGCAGGGACATCAGATACGCAGTATTTT
TRBJ2-1 few 15 . TRBV4-1 CASRDGISWNNEQFF TGCGCCAGCAGAGACGGAATTTCATGGAACAATGAGCAGTTCTTC
TRBJ1-2 few 16 . TRBV4-1 CASSQDRGEQHDGYTF TGCGCCAGCAGCCAAGATCGAGGGGAGCAGCATGATGGCTACACCTTC
TRBJ2-2 few 15 TRBD2 TRBV11-2 CASRGLAGNTGELFF TGTGCCAGCAGAGGACTAGCGGGAAACACCGGGGAGCTGTTTTTT
TRBJ2-1 . 15 TRBD2 TRBV27 CASTAGTSGYNEQFF TGTGCCAGCACCGCCGGGACTAGCGGGTACAATGAGCAGTTCTTC
TRBJ2-1 few 15 TRBD2 TRBV2 CASRNVREGGNEQFF TGTGCCAGCCGGAACGTGCGGGAGGGGGGCAATGAGCAGTTCTTC
TRBJ1-2 few 12 . TRBV27 CASSFRGGGYTF TGTGCCAGCAGTTTTAGAGGAGGGGGCTACACCTTC
TRBJ2-1 few 16 TRBD2 TRBV7-3 CASSLMPGGPENEQFF TGTGCCAGCAGCTTAATGCCGGGAGGGCCGGAGAATGAGCAGTTCTTC
TRBJ2-5 . 14 . TRBV10-3 CAISESLVQEAQYF TGTGCCATCAGTGAGTCGCTCGTCCAAGAGGCCCAGTACTTC
TRBJ2-7 . 16 TRBD1 TRBV11-2 CASSSGDRRTYYEQYF TGTGCCAGCAGCTCAGGGGACAGACGAACGTACTACGAGCAGTACTTC
TRBJ2-7 . 16 . TRBV7-9 CASSLWDTQAPYEQYF TGTGCCAGCAGCTTGTGGGACACCCAGGCCCCCTACGAGCAGTACTTC
TRBJ2-3 few 13 TRBD2 TRBV5-1 CASSNGGADTQYF TGCGCCAGCAGCAACGGGGGGGCCGATACGCAGTATTTT
TRBJ2-2 few 18 . TRBV7-9 CASSPIHGQGANTGELFF TGTGCCAGCAGCCCGATACACGGACAAGGGGCCAACACCGGGGAGCTGTTTTTT
TRBJ2-7 few 18 TRBD1 TRBV5-6 CASSPGTDWGRSSYEQYF TGTGCCAGCAGCCCGGGGACAGATTGGGGCCGGAGCTCCTACGAGCAGTACTTC
TRBJ1-2 . 13 TRBD1 TRBV12-3/TRBV12-4 CASSWDRDYGYTF TGTGCCAGCAGCTGGGACAGGGACTATGGCTACACCTTC
TRBJ2-7 . 13 . TRBV20-1 CSARPGTVYEQYF TGCAGTGCCAGACCAGGGACTGTATACGAGCAGTACTTC
TRBJ2-5 . 13 . TRBV20-1 CSARVLGKETQYF TGCAGTGCTAGAGTGTTGGGGAAAGAGACCCAGTACTTC
TRBJ1-1 few 14 TRBD1 TRBV6-6 CASSYPTGDTEAFF TGTGCCAGCAGTTATCCTACAGGGGACACTGAAGCTTTCTTT
TRBJ1-6 . 15 . TRBV5-1 CASSGGGSYNSPLHF TGCGCCAGCAGCGGGGGGGGATCCTATAATTCACCCCTCCACTTT
TRBJ1-2 few 15 . TRBV28 CASSSLRGIVDGYTF TGTGCCAGCAGTTCCCTCAGGGGTATAGTAGATGGCTACACCTTC
TRBJ1-1 once 14 . TRBV27 CASSLVGGGAEAFF TGTGCCAGCAGTTTAGTGGGTGGGGGCGCTGAAGCTTTCTTT
TRBJ2-7 . 16 . TRBV15 CATSRATSLSPYEQYF TGTGCCACCAGCAGAGCTACTTCGTTGAGTCCCTACGAGCAGTACTTC
TRBJ2-1 few 19 TRBD2 TRBV28 CASSLGLAGGRSSYNEQFF TGTGCCAGCAGCCTCGGACTAGCGGGAGGAAGGAGCTCCTACAATGAGCAGTTCTTC
TRBJ1-5 few 13 TRBD1 TRBV12-3/TRBV12-4 CASSPATGAAQHF TGTGCCAGCAGTCCCGCAACAGGGGCAGCCCAGCATTTT
TRBJ2-2 few 14 TRBD1 TRBV6-2/TRBV6-3 CASTRGPYTRELFF TGTGCCAGCACAAGGGGGCCTTACACCAGGGAGCTGTTTTTT